These T cell receptor beta chains were read from a single sample in a study of cytomegalovirus exposure and HLA in healthy donors. TCRdb keeps only in-frame clones here, not all; method: immunoSEQ multiplex PCR. Of 140,000 or so clones detected, roughly 80% appear once; the ten largest clones hold 2.5% to 3.5%. Specimen: PBMCs. The receptors originated from a woman in her twenties or thirties in good health and CMV-seronegative. The CDR3 runs from the conserved cysteine through the conserved F or W. D genes are given only for firm matches. The listing skips clone size in some rows; elsewhere it reads once, few, many or a size class.

J gene	clone size	V gene	D gene	CDR3 DNA	CDR3 protein
TRBJ1-1	few	TRBV30	-	TGTGCCTGGAGTGTGATGGGAGATGAAGCTTTCTTT	CAWSVMGDEAFF
TRBJ2-3	-	TRBV6-1	-	TGTGCCAGCAGTGAGAGGGTTCTGTATTTT	CASSERVLYF
TRBJ2-7	-	TRBV18	TRBD2	TGTGCCAGCTCACCAGCGGGGGGCGGCGAGCAGTACTTC	CASSPAGGGEQYF
TRBJ1-2	-	TRBV19	-	TGTGCCAGTAGTATATCACAAGCCTGGAGGGATGGCTACACCTTC	CASSISQAWRDGYTF
TRBJ2-7	-	TRBV7-2	-	TGTGCCAGCAGCTTCGACAGGAGGTCTCTCTACGAGCAGTACTTC	CASSFDRRSLYEQYF
TRBJ1-5	-	TRBV7-8	TRBD1	TGTGCCAGCAGCATCAAACGGGGGGGACAGAACAATCAGCCCCAGCATTTT	CASSIKRGGQNNQPQHF
TRBJ1-2	-	TRBV9	-	TGTGCCAGCAGCGTAGCCCCCTCGGACGGACACATCTATGGCTACACCTTC	CASSVAPSDGHIYGYTF
TRBJ1-2	-	TRBV7-2	TRBD1	TGTGCCAGCAGCCTCGGGTCCGGGACAGGGACTGGCTACACCTTC	CASSLGSGTGTGYTF
TRBJ1-1	-	TRBV9	TRBD1	TGTGCCAGCAGCGTAGGAACAGGGGACCCGAACACTGAAGCTTTCTTT	CASSVGTGDPNTEAFF
TRBJ2-7	once	TRBV25-1	-	TGTGCCAGCAGTGAATACGGTGGAGGGCCCACCTCCTACGAGCAGTACTTC	CASSEYGGGPTSYEQYF
TRBJ2-5	-	TRBV6-6	-	TGTGCCAGCAACGGGGGTGAAGAGACCCAGTACTTC	CASNGGEETQYF
TRBJ2-1	-	TRBV27	TRBD2	TGTGCCAGCAGTTTGAGGACTAGCGGGAGGGCATGGAATGAGCAGTTCTTC	CASSLRTSGRAWNEQFF
TRBJ1-2	few	TRBV30	-	TGTGCCTGGGGGTACGGGATTCAACCTGCGGGCTACACCTTC	CAWGYGIQPAGYTF
TRBJ1-4	few	TRBV10-3	-	TGTGCCATCAGTAGTACAGCTCCTACTAATGAAAAACTGTTTTTT	CAISSTAPTNEKLFF
TRBJ1-1	-	TRBV29-1	TRBD1	TGCAGCGTTGAGCGGGGCAGGGGGTCTGAAGCTTTCTTT	CSVERGRGSEAFF
TRBJ1-2	-	TRBV4-1	TRBD1	TGCGCCAGCAGCCAACCGGGACAGGTTGTCTATGGCTACACCTTC	CASSQPGQVVYGYTF
TRBJ2-7	-	TRBV7-9	-	TGTGCCAGCAGCTTAGTGGCATCCTACGAGCAGTACTTC	CASSLVASYEQYF
TRBJ2-2	-	TRBV7-3	TRBD2	TGTGCCAGCAGCCCTAGCGGGGGGAACACCGGGGAGCTGTTTTTT	CASSPSGGNTGELFF
TRBJ2-7	-	TRBV11-1	TRBD2	TGTGCCAGCAGCGCCTTACTAGCGGGAGGCGCCTACGAGCAGTACTTC	CASSALLAGGAYEQYF
TRBJ1-3	-	TRBV5-1	TRBD1	TGCGCCAGCAGCCCGGGGACAGGGAATGGAAACACCATATATTTT	CASSPGTGNGNTIYF
TRBJ2-7	-	TRBV7-6	TRBD2	TGTGCCAGCAGCTCGAGTCCCGGGACTAGCGGGGGCGAGCAGTACTTC	CASSSSPGTSGGEQYF
TRBJ2-7	-	TRBV11-2	-	TGTGCCAGCAGCTTAGATCGGTCACCAAACTCCTACGAGCAGTACTTC	CASSLDRSPNSYEQYF
TRBJ1-1	-	TRBV29-1	-	TGCAGCGTTGTAGGACTAGGGGACACTGAAGCTTTCTTT	CSVVGLGDTEAFF
TRBJ2-7	-	TRBV11-2	TRBD2	TGTGCCAGCAGCTTTAGCGGGGGTTCCTACGAGCAGTACTTC	CASSFSGGSYEQYF